Here is one T cell receptor (beta chain) with its context. Germline CDR1 LNHNV, CDR2 YYDKDF (reference sequence). The CDR3 is made up of 16 amino acids. V was shortened by 0 bases and J by 3 bases, with 11 bases between the two germline ends. Per the authors' pipeline: The authors estimated nucleated cell counts from reference gene primer amplification. Measured with immunoSEQ multiplex PCR; TCRdb has only the in-frame clones, and not every one. V and J calls and clone size are given by that table; D and trimming were obtained from the DNA. Of 150,000 to 200,000 clones in the sample, 80% to 90% were seen once. The data were taken from a study of blood T cell repertoires in COVID-19.

This clonotype was sampled from a woman in her forties or fifties with acute or convalescent COVID-19. The V and J genes are TRBV15 and TRBJ2-2; D is ambiguous. Sequencing was performed on peripheral blood. Here the CDR3 reads CATSREGSADTGELFF. CDR3 in DNA: TGTGCCACCAGCAGAGAGGGCTCGGCTGACACCGGGGAGCTGTTTTTT.